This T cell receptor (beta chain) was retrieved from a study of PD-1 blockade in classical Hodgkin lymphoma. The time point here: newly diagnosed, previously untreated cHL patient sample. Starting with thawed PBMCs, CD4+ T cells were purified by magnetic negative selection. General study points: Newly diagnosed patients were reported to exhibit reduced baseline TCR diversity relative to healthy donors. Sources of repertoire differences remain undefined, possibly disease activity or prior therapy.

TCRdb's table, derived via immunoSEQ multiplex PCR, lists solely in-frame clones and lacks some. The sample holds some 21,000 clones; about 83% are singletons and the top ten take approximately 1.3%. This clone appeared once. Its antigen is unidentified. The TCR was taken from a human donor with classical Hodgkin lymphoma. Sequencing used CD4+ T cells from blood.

The CDR3 DNA reads TGTGCCAGCAGCCCGGGACTAGCGGATCAAGAGACCCAGTACTTC. Translation gives CASSPGLADQETQYF. V is TRBV7-9 and J is TRBJ2-5; the match to TRBD2 covers 11 bases. Germline assignment: CDR1 SEHNR and CDR2 FQNEAQ (reference sequence). The CDR3 sequence is 15 residues long. V lost 5 bases to trimming and J lost 2 bases; unmatched junction nucleotides: 4.